The 6 T cell receptor beta chains listed next were all sequenced from one sample in a study of PD-L1 blockade in urothelial cancer. The repertoire was sequenced with immunoSEQ multiplex PCR; TCRdb's copy has only in-frame clones and lacks some. The sample includes about 87,000 clones, 84% of them seen just once. The time point denotes: pretreatment peripheral blood. This specimen consisted of PBMCs, obtained around atezolizumab (anti-PD-L1) treatment. The receptors derive from a man aged 55 to 70 with urothelial cancer.

CDR3 protein: CASRLKGQSNYGYTF. The CDR3 coding sequence is TGTGCCAGCCGGCTCAAAGGACAGTCAAACTATGGCTACACCTTC. The genes are TRBV5-8 and TRBJ1-2; perhaps TRBD1 as D (6 bases). The ends were cut back, 7 bases at V and 2 bases at J, with 18 bases in the middle. The CDR3 contains 15 residues. From germline, CDR1 is SGHTS and CDR2 YDEGEE. Combining the CDR3 with reference TRBV5-8 and TRBJ1-2 gives the whole variable domain EAGVTQSPTHLIKTRGQQATLRCSPISGHTSVYWYQQALGLGLQFLLWYDEGEERNRGNFPPRFSGRQFPNYSSELNVNALELEDSALYLCASRLKGQSNYGYTFGSGTRLTVV.

This clone was observed once. This chain joins TRBV11-2 and TRBJ1-1; 8 nucleotides line up with TRBD1. The V gene end was trimmed by 1 base and the J gene end by 6 bases; junction bases not matched to a gene: 7. The CDR3 loop spans 15 amino acids. Germline V gene lookup returns CDR1 SGHAT and CDR2 FQNNGV. The CDR3, as DNA: TGTGCCAGCAGCTTAGTAGGACAGGGAAACTCTGAAGCTTTCTTT. Translating gives CASSLVGQGNSEAFF.

The V gene is TRBV28, the J gene TRBJ2-2; 7 bases match TRBD1. Germline values: CDR1 MDHEN, CDR2 SYDVKM. The CDR3 is 14 residues long. Trimming cost V 6 bases and J 4 bases; bases outside gene matches: 5. CDR3 coding DNA: TGTGCCAGCAGGGAACAGGGGATCACCGGGGAGCTGTTTTTT. This encodes CASREQGITGELFF.

The gene calls are TRBV10-2 and TRBJ2-7, with TRBD2 matching over 9 bases. The CDR3 extends over 13 amino acids. The V segment lost 5 bases and the J segment 6 bases; nucleotides outside the gene matches: 5. CDR1 WSHSY and CDR2 SAAADI come from the germline V gene. The CDR3 sequence is CASSPGLASEQYF. CDR3 sequence (DNA): TGCGCCAGCAGTCCGGGACTAGCCTCCGAGCAGTACTTC.

The rearrangement joins TRBV5-1 to TRBJ2-2, with a tentative D call TRBD2 (5 bases). Germline assignment: CDR1 SGHRS and CDR2 YFSETQ. The CDR3 spans 15 residues. Trimming removed 0 bases from V and 2 bases from J, with 8 bases in between. The CDR3 coding sequence is TGCGCCAGCAGCTTGGCAGCGGCTAACACCGGGGAGCTGTTTTTT. This codes for CASSLAAANTGELFF. Combining the CDR3 with reference TRBV5-1 and TRBJ2-2 gives the whole variable domain KAGVTQTPRYLIKTRGQQVTLSCSPISGHRSVSWYQQTPGQGLQFLFEYFSETQRNKGNFPGRFSGRQFSNSRSEMNVSTLELGDSALYLCASSLAAANTGELFFGEGSRLTVL.

This clone was detected a few times. V gene TRBV19 combines with J gene TRBJ2-2; no reliable D call. CDR3 length: 11 amino acids. Per the germline V gene, CDR1 is LNHDA and CDR2 is SQIVND (reference sequence). Trimming took 3 bases from V and 8 from J, leaving 4 bases between them. The DNA of the CDR3 is TGTGCCAGTAGTATGAGGGGGGAGCTGTTTTTT. Residues: CASSMRGELFF.